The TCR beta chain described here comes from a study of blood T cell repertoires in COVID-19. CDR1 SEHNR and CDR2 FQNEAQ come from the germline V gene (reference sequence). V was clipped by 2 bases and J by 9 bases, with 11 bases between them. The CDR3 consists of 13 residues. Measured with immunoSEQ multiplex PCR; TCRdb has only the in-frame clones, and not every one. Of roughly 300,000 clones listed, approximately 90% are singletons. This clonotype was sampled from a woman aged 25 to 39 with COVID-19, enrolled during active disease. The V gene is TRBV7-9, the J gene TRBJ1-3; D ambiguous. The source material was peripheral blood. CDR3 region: CASSLPVLTTIYF. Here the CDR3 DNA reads TGTGCCAGCAGCTTACCCGTTCTAACCACCATATATTTT.